Listed below are T cell receptor beta chains from one sample, sequenced in a study of a mutant IDH1 vaccine in newly diagnosed glioma. Sequencing used immunoSEQ multiplex PCR; TCRdb keeps in-frame clones, though not all of them. The repertoire holds about 54,000 clones, with approximately 87% as singletons. These TCRs are of unknown antigen specificity. Sample: PBMCs, taken from a glioma patient whose treatment included an IDH1 peptide vaccine. Receptor source: a man in his forties with glioma. CDR3s include the opening cysteine and the closing phenylalanine or tryptophan. Fields, in order: V gene, J gene, CDR3 protein.

TRBV27	TRBJ2-7	CASSLRTSYEQYF
TRBV7-9	TRBJ1-1	CASSLAGTGVTEAFF
TRBV29-1	TRBJ2-7	CSVEYSGVGEQYF
TRBV27	TRBJ1-5	CASSSLSGLPQHF
TRBV18	TRBJ1-1	CASSPPSSPRWAFF
TRBV5-6	TRBJ1-2	CASSLNRVQLFYGYTF
TRBV18	TRBJ1-5	CASSPPSGRPNQPQHF
TRBV5-1	TRBJ2-5	CASSLYLARDQETQYF
TRBV27	TRBJ2-1	CASSSSGTSVPYNEQFF
TRBV4-1	TRBJ2-3	CASSQVEREITDTQYF
TRBV20-1	TRBJ1-2	CSAREYYGYTF
TRBV4-1	TRBJ1-5	CASSQDLTAGQPQHF
TRBV19	TRBJ1-5	CATAGTGVFNSNQPQHF
TRBV4-1	TRBJ1-4	CASSRPPTGSYEKLFF
TRBV7-9	TRBJ1-4	CATKRGTNEKLFF
TRBV16	TRBJ1-1	CASSQSYSGSEAFF
TRBV6-5	TRBJ1-2	CASRTDRGGGYTF